A single sample is the source of the 6 T cell receptor beta chains below, sequenced in a study of blood T cells in healthy people across ages. A second roughly 7 to 12 cycle PCR used barcoded and J-beta primers. TCRdb recomputed calls from the 5' RACE reads with MiXCR, one row per CDR3 protein. The sample includes about a million distinct CDR3 sequences, about two fifths of them seen just once. Sequences were obtained from blood. These receptor sequences come from a man aged 18 to 29 in good health.

This clonotype has a handful of counts. This rearrangement joins TRBV10-3 to TRBJ1-1; TRBD1 is a possible D gene (5 bases). The CDR3 is 13 residues long. Trimming took 4 bases from V and 7 from J, leaving 13 bases between them. Germline V gene data show CDR1 as ENHRY and CDR2 as SYGVKD. The CDR3 reads CAISGAQGIEAFF. For the CDR3, the DNA is TGTGCCATCAGTGGGGCCCAGGGTATTGAAGCTTTCTTT.

This clonotype was picked up a small number of times. The chain links TRBV11-2 to TRBJ2-1; 7 nucleotides line up with TRBD2. Germline loops: CDR1 SGHAT, CDR2 FQNNGV. The J segment lost 9 bases and the V segment lost 5 bases, leaving 13 bases of the junction unmatched. The CDR3 consists of 15 residues. The DNA of the CDR3 is TGTGCCAGCAGCCTCCGGGACTACAGCCCTTTTGAGCAGTTCTTC. This codes for CASSLRDYSPFEQFF.

The V call is TRBV5-1, the J call TRBJ2-2, with D hard to call. In germline, CDR1 is SGHRS, CDR2 YFSETQ. V dropped 5 bases and J dropped 5 bases, with 7 bases sitting between them. The CDR3 loop spans 12 amino acids. CDR3 sequence reads: CASRRETGELFF. CDR3 nucleotides: TGCGCCAGCAGAAGGGAAACCGGGGAGCTGTTTTTT.

This clonotype turned up a few times. The rearrangement links TRBV4-3 to TRBJ2-5, with 11 bases aligning to TRBD2. CDR3 length equals 16 residues. Germline values: CDR1 LGHNA, CDR2 YSLEER. Unmatched junction bases numbered 11, after V lost 0 bases and J lost 11 bases. CDR3: CASSQDLTSGVNEQYF. The CDR3 coding sequence is TGCGCCAGCAGCCAAGATTTGACTAGCGGGGTGAATGAGCAGTACTTC.

In this sample, this clonotype turned up a few times. The rearrangement joins TRBV4-3 to TRBJ2-5, with D unresolved. The V end lost 0 bases, the J end lost 5 bases, and 7 bases lay between the germline ends. CDR1 is LGHNA, CDR2 YSLEER, per germline. The CDR3 extends over 13 amino acids. Here the CDR3 DNA reads TGCGCCAGCAGCCAAGATCAGTTGGAGACCCAGTACTTC. Amino acid sequence: CASSQDQLETQYF.

This clonotype was observed a handful of times. The rearrangement links TRBV14 to TRBJ2-7; D is perhaps TRBD2 (5 bases). This CDR3 contains 13 residues. V gave up 3 bases and J gave up 2 bases, with 8 bases separating them. The germline gives CDR1 SGHDN, CDR2 FVKESK. As DNA, the CDR3 is TGTGCCAGCAGCCAGAGCGGAGCCTACGAGCAGTACTTC. Its translation: CASSQSGAYEQYF.